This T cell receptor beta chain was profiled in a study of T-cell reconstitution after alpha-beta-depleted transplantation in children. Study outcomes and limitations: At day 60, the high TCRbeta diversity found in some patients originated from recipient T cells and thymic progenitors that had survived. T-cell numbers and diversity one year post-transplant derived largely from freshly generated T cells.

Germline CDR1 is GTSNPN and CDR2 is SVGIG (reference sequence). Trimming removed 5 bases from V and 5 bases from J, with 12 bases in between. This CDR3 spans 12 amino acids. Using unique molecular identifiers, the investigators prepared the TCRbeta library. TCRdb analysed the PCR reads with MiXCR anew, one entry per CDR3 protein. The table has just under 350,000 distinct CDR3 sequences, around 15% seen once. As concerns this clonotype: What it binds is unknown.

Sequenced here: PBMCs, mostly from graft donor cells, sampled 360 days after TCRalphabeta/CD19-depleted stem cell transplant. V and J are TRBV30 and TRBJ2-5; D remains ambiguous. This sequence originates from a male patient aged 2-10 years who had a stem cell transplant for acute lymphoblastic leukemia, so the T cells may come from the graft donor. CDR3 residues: CAWDGGVETQYF. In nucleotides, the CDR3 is TGTGCCTGGGACGGCGGCGTGGAGACCCAGTACTTC.